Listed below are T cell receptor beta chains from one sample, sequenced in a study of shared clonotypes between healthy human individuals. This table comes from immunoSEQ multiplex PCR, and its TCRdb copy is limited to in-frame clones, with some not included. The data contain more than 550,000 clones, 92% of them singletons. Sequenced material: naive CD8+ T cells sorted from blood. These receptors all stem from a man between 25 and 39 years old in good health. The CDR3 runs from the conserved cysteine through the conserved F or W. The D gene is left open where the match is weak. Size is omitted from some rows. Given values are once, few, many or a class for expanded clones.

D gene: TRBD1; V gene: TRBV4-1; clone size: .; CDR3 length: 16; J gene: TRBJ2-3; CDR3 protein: CASRLMTGGRTDTQYF; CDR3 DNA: TGCGCCAGCAGACTTATGACAGGGGGCAGGACAGATACGCAGTATTTT
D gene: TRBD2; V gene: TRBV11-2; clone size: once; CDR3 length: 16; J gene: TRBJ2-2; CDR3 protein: CASSLRTSGSTGELFF; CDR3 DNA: TGTGCCAGCAGCTTACGGACTAGCGGCTCCACCGGGGAGCTGTTTTTT
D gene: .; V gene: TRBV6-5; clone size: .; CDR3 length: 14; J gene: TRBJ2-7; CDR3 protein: CASSLGTASYEQYF; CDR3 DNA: TGTGCCAGCAGTTTAGGGACGGCCTCCTACGAGCAGTACTTC
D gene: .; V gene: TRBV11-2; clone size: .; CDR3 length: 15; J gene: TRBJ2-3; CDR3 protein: CASSLGPPRGDTQYF; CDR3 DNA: TGTGCCAGCAGCTTAGGGCCCCCTCGGGGGGATACGCAGTATTTT
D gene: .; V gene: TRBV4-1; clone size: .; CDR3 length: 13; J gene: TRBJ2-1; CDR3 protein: CASSQSLANEQFF; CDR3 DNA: TGCGCCAGCAGCCAAAGCCTCGCGAATGAGCAGTTCTTC
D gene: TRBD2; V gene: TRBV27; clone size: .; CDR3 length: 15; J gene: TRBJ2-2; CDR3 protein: CASSSGTSDTGELFF; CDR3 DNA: TGTGCCAGCAGCTCCGGGACTAGCGACACCGGGGAGCTGTTTTTT
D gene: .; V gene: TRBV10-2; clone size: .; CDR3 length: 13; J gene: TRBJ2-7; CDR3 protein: CASSERGALEQYF; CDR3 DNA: TGCGCCAGCAGTGAGAGGGGAGCGCTGGAGCAGTACTTC
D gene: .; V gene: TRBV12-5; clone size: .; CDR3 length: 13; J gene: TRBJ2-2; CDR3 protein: CASGPTGTGELFF; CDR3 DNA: TGTGCTAGTGGCCCAACGGGAACCGGGGAGCTGTTTTTT
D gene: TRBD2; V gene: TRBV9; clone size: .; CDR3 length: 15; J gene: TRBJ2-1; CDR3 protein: CASSVGTSGYNEQFF; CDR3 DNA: TGTGCCAGCAGCGTAGGGACTAGCGGGTACAATGAGCAGTTCTTC
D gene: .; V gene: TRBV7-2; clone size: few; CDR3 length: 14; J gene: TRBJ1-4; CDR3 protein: CASSPQGNGEKLFF; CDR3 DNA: TGTGCCAGCAGCCCCCAGGGGAATGGTGAAAAACTGTTTTTT